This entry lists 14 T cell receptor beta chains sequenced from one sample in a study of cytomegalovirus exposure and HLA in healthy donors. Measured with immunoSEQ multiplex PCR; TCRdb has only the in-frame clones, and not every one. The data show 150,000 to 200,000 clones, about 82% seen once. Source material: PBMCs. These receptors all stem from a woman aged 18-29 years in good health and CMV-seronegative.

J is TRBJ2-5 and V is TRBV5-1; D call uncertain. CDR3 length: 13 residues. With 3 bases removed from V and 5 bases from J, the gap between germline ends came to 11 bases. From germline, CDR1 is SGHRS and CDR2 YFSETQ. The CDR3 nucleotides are TGCGCCAGCAGCTCCGCGGCCCGGGAGACCCAGTACTTC. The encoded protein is CASSSAARETQYF.

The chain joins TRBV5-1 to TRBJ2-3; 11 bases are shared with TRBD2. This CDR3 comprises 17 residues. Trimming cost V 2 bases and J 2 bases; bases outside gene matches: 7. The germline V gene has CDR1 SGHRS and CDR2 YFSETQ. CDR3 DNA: TGCGCCAGCAGCTTTAACCGACTAGCGGGGAACACAGATACGCAGTATTTT. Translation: CASSFNRLAGNTDTQYF. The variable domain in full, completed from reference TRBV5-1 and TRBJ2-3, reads KAGVTQTPRYLIKTRGQQVTLSCSPISGHRSVSWYQQTPGQGLQFLFEYFSETQRNKGNFPGRFSGRQFSNSRSEMNVSTLELGDSALYLCASSFNRLAGNTDTQYFGPGTRLTVL.

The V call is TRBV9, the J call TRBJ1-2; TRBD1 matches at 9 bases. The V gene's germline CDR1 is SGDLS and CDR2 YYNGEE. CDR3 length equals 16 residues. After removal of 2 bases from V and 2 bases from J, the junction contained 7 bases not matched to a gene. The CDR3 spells CASSVGSGQGNYGYTF. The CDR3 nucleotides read TGTGCCAGCAGCGTTGGCTCGGGACAGGGAAACTATGGCTACACCTTC.

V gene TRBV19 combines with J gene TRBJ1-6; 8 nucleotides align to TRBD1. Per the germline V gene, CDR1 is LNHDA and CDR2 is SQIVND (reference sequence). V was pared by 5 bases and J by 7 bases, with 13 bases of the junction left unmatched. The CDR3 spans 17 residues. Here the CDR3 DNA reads TGTGCCAGTAGTGTCCAACTGGACAGGGCTGAAAATTCACCCCTCCACTTT. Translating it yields CASSVQLDRAENSPLHF.

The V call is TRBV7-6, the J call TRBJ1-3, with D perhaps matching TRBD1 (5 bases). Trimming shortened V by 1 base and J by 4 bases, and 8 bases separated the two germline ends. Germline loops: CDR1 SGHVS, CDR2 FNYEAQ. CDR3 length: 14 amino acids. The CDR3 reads CASSLGQGGNTIYF. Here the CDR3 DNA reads TGTGCCAGCAGCTTAGGGCAGGGAGGAAACACCATATATTTT. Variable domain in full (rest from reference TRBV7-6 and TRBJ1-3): GAGVSQSPRYKVTKRGQDVALRCDPISGHVSLYWYRQALGQGPEFLTYFNYEAQQDKSGLPNDRFSAERPEGSISTLTIQRTEQRDSAMYRCASSLGQGGNTIYFGEGSWLTVV.

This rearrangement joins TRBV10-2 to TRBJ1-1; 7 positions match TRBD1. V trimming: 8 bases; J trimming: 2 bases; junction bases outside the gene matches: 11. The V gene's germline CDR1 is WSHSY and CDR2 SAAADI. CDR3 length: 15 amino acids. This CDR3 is CASRRQGTDNTEAFF. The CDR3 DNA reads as TGCGCCAGCCGAAGACAGGGTACGGATAACACTGAAGCTTTCTTT.

CDR3 region: CASSLYSGGGGTDTQYF. CDR3 DNA: TGTGCCAGCAGTTTATATTCCGGGGGGGGAGGGACAGATACGCAGTATTTT. The chain joins TRBV27 to TRBJ2-3; TRBD2 agrees at 8 bases. V was clipped by 1 base and J by 3 bases; unmatched bases: 9. This CDR3 is built from 17 residues. Germline values: CDR1 MNHEY, CDR2 SMNVEV (reference sequence).

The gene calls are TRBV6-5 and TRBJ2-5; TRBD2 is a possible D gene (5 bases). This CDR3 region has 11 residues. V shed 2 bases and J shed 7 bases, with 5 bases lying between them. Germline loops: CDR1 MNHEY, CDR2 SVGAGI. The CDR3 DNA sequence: TGTGCCAGCAGTTACGGAGGGACCCAGTACTTC. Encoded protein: CASSYGGTQYF.

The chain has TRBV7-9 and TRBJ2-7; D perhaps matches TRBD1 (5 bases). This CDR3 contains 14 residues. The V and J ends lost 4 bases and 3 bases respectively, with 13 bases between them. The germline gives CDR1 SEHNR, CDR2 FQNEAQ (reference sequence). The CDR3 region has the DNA TGTGCCAGCAGCTCAGAGACAGAACTCTACGAGCAGTACTTC. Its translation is CASSSETELYEQYF.

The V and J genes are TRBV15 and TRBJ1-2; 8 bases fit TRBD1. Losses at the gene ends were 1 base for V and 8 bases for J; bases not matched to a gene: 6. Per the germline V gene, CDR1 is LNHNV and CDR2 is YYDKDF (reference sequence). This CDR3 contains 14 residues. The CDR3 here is CATSRGGQGRGYTF. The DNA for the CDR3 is TGTGCCACCAGCAGAGGAGGACAGGGACGAGGCTACACCTTC. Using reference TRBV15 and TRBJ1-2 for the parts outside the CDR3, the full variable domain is DAMVIQNPRYQVTQFGKPVTLSCSQTLNHNVMYWYQQKSSQAPKLLFHYYDKDFNNEADTPDNFQSRRPNTSFCFLDIRSPGLGDTAMYLCATSRGGQGRGYTFGSGTRLTVV.

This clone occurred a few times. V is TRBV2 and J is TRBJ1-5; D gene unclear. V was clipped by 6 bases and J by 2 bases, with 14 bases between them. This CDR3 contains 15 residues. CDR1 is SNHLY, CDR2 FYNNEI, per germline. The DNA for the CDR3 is TGTGCCAGCAGGAAACAAGAGGCCGGCAATCAGCCCCAGCATTTT. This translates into CASRKQEAGNQPQHF.

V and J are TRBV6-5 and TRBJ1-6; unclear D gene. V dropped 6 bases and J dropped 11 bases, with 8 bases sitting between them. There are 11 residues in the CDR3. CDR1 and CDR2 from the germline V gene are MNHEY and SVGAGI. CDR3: CASRTGAPLHF. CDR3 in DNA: TGTGCCAGCAGGACCGGGGCACCCCTCCACTTT.

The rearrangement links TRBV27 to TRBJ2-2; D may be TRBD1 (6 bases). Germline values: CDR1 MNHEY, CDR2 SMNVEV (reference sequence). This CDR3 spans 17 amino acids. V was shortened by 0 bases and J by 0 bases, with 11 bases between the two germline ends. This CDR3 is CASSLSSGQTNTGELFF. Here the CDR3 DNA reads TGTGCCAGCAGTTTATCATCCGGACAGACGAACACCGGGGAGCTGTTTTTT.

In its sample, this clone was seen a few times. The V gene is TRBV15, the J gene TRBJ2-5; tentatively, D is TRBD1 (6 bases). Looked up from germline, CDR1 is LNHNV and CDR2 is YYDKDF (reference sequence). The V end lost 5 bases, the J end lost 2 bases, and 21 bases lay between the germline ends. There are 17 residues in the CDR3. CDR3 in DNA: TGTGCCACCAGCCGAAGTAGGTGGGAAAGGGGGCAAGAGACCCAGTACTTC. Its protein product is CATSRSRWERGQETQYF.